This T cell receptor beta chain was profiled in a study of resident and recirculating memory T cells in vitiligo. Regarding the study as a whole: Clonality differed among vitiligo lesions, with no unique dominant clone.

This clone was detected only a few times. Its specificity is unknown. Since a far larger clone is one base different, this is likely a read error. TCRdb keeps only in-frame clones here, not all; method: immunoSEQ multiplex PCR. The data show tens of thousands of clones, with around 92% seen just once and approximately 5.4% held by the top ten. There are 15 residues in the CDR3. Deletions cut 5 bases from V and 0 bases from J, with 8 bases between. Germline loops: CDR1 SEHNR, CDR2 FQNEAQ (reference sequence). No patient showed confetti depigmentation, a clinical sign of active disease. The rearrangement links TRBV7-9 to TRBJ2-6; D may be TRBD1 (6 bases). The clonotype comes from a male donor with vitiligo. Input material: blood. CDR3 residues: CASSPQGSGANVLTF. Written as DNA, the CDR3 is TGTGCCAGCAGCCCACAGGGCTCTGGGGCCAACGTCCTGACTTTC.